Given below is one TCR beta chain in context. The data are from a study of T cells in Graves' hyperthyroidism and ophthalmopathy. Study-wide context: Prior to any treatment, at the point of initial diagnosis, peripheral blood was collected.

Amplified TCR beta CDR3 regions came from RNA transcripts. A set of HTBI primers served as the primers for a first-round RT-PCR of the TCR CDR3. Each CDR3 protein gets one entry after TCRdb re-called the multiplex PCR reads with MiXCR. The data contain 380,000 or so distinct CDR3 sequences, more than 11% of them singletons. Trimming removed 7 bases from V and 0 bases from J; junction bases left unmatched: 10. CDR1 and CDR2 from the germline V gene are MDHEN and SYDVKM. There are 17 residues in the CDR3. The chain has TRBV28 and TRBJ2-2, with 8 positions matching TRBD1. Sequencing was performed on blood. The TCR was taken from a woman aged 30 to 39 with Graves' hyperthyroidism. The DNA of the CDR3 is TGTGCCAGCATCCGGAACAGGGGGGCGGCGAACACCGGGGAGCTGTTTTTT. This translates into CASIRNRGAANTGELFF. The whole variable domain, remainder taken from reference TRBV28 and TRBJ2-2, is DVKVTQSSRYLVKRTGEKVFLECVQDMDHENMFWYRQDPGLGLRLIYFSYDVKMKEKGDIPEGYSVSREKKERFSLILESASTNQTSMYLCASIRNRGAANTGELFFGEGSRLTVL.